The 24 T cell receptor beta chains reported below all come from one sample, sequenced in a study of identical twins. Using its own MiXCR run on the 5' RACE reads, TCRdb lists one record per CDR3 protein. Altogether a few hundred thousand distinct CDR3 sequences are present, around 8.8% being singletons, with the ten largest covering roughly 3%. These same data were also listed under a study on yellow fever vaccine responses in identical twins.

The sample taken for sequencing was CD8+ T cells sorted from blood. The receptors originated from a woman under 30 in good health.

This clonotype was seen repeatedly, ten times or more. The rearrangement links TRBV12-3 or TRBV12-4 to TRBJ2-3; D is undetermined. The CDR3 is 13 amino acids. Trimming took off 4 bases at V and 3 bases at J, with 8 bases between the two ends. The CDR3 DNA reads TGTGCCAGCAGTTCCCTGGGGACAGATACGCAGTATTTT. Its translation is CASSSLGTDTQYF.

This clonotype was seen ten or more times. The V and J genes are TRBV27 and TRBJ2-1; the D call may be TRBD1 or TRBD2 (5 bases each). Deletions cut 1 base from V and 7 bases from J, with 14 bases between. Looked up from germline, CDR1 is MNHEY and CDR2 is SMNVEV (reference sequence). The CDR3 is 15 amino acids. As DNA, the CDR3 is TGTGCCAGCAGTTTATATGAGGGGCTGGGGAATGAGCAGTTCTTC. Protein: CASSLYEGLGNEQFF.

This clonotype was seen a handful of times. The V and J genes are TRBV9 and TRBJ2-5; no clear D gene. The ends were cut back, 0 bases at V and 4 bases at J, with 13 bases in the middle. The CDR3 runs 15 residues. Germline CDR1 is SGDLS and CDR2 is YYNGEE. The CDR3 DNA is TGTGCCAGCAGCGTAGTAGGTAGTTGGGGAGAGACCCAGTACTTC. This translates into CASSVVGSWGETQYF. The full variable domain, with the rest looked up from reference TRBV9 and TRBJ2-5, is DSGVTQTPKHLITATGQRVTLRCSPRSGDLSVYWYQQSLDQGLQFLIQYYNGEERAKGNILERFSAQQFPDLHSELNLSSLELGDSALYFCASSVVGSWGETQYFGPGTRLLVL.

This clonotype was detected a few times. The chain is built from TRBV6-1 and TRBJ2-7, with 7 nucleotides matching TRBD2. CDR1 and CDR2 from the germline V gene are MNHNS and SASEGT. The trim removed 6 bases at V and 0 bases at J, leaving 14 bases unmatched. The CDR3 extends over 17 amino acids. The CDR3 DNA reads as TGTGCCAGCAGCCCACCCTGGGGGGGAGGACCCTCCTACGAGCAGTACTTC. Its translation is CASSPPWGGGPSYEQYF.

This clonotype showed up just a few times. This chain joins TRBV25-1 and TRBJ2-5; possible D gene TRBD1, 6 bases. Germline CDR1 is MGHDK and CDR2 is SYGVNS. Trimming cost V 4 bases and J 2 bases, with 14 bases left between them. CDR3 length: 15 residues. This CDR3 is CASSGSRGQQETQYF. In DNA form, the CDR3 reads TGTGCCAGCAGTGGAAGCCGGGGACAACAAGAGACCCAGTACTTC. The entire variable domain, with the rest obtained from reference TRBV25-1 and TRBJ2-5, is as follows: EADIYQTPRYLVIGTGKKITLECSQTMGHDKMYWYQQDPGMELHLIHYSYGVNSTEKGDLSSESTVSRIRTEHFPLTLESARPSHTSQYLCASSGSRGQQETQYFGPGTRLLVL.

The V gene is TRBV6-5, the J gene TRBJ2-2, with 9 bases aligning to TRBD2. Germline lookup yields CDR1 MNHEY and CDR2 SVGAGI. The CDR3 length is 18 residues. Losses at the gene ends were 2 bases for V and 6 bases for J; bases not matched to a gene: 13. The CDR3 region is CASSYRASGEFLSGELFF. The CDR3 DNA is TGTGCCAGCAGTTACCGGGCTAGCGGGGAATTTCTTTCCGGGGAGCTGTTTTTT.

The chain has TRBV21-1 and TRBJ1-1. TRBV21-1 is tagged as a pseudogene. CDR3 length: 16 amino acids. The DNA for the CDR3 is TGTGCCAGCAGCTCGTCCATTCCAACTATGAACACTGAAGCTTTCTTT. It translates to CASSSSIPTMNTEAFF.

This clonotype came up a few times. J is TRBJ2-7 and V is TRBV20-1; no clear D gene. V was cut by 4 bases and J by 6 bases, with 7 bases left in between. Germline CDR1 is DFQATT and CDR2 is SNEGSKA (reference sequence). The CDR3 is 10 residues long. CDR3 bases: TGCAGTGCTACGGCCGGCGAGCAGTACTTC. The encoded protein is CSATAGEQYF.

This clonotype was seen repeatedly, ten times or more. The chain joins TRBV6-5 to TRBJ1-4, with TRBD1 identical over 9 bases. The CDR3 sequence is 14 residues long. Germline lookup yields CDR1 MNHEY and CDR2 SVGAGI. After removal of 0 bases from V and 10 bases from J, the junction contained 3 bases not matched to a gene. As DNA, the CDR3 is TGTGCCAGCAGTTACTCGGGACAGGGTGCAAAACTGTTTTTT. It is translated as CASSYSGQGAKLFF.

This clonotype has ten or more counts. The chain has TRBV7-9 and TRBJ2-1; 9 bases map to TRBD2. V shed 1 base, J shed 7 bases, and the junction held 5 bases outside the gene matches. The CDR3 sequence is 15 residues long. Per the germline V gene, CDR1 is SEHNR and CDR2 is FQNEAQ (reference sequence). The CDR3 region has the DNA TGTGCCAGCAGCTTAGTGGCTAGCGGGATAAATGAGCAGTTCTTC. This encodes CASSLVASGINEQFF.

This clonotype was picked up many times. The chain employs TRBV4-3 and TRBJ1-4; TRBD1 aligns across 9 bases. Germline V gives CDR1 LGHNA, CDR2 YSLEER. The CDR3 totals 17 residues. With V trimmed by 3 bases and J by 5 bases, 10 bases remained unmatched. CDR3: CASSHLPPGQGNEKLFF. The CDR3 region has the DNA TGCGCCAGCAGCCACTTGCCCCCGGGACAGGGAAATGAAAAACTGTTTTTT.

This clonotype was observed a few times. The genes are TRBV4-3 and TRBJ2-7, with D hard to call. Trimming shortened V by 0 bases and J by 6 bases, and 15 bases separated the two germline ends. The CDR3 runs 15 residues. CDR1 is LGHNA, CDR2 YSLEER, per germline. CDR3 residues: CASSQETDLHGEQYF. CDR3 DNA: TGCGCCAGCAGCCAAGAGACGGACCTCCACGGCGAGCAGTACTTC.

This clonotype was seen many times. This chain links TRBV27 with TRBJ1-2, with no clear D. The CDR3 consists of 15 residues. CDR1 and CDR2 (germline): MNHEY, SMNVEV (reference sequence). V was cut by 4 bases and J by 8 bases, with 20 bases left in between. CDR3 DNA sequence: TGTGCCAGCAGTTCTCTTCCCATCGGGCCGTCGGGCTACACCTTC. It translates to CASSSLPIGPSGYTF.

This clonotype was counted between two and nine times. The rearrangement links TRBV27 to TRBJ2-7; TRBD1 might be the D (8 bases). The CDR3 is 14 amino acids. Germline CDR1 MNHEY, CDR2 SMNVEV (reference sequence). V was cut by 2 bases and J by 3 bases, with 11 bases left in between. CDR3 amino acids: CASSLTGGVYEQYF. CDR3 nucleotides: TGTGCCAGCAGTTTAACAGGGGGGGTCTACGAGCAGTACTTC.

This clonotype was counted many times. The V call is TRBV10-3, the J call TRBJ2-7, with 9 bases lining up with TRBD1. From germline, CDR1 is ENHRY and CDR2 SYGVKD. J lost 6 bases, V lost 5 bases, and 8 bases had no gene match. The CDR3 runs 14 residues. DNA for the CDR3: TGTGCCATCAGTAGGACAGGGGACCTCGCCGAGCAGTACTTC. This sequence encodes CAISRTGDLAEQYF.

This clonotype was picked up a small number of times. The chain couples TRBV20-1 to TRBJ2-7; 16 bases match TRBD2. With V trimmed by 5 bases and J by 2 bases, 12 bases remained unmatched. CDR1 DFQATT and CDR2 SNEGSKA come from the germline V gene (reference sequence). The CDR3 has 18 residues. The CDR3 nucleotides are TGCAGTGCTTGGACAGGGGGACTAGCGGGAGGGCTAACCTACGAGCAGTACTTC. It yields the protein CSAWTGGLAGGLTYEQYF.

The CDR3 bases are TGTGCCAGCAGCCAGGTGTTTCTAGCGGGAGGGCTTGGAACAGATACGCAGTATTTT. Translating it yields CASSQVFLAGGLGTDTQYF. The J gene is TRBJ2-3, the V gene TRBV3-1, with 12 positions matching TRBD2. The V and J ends lost 3 bases and 3 bases, in that order; junction bases with no gene match: 13. The CDR3 sequence is 19 residues long. Germline assignment: CDR1 LGHDT and CDR2 YNNKEL (reference sequence).

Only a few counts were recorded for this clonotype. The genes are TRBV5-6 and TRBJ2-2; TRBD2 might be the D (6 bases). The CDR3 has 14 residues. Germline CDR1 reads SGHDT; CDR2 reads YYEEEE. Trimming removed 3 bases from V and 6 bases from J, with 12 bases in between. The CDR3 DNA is TGTGCCAGCAGCTCGAAGGAGGGGTCCGGGGAGCTGTTTTTT. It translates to CASSSKEGSGELFF.

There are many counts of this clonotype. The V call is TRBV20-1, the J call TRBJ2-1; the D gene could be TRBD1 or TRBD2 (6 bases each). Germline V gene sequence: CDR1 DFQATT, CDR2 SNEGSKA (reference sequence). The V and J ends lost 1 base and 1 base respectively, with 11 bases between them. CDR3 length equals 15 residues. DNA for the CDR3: TGCAGTGCTAGAGTGCCGGGGGCTTCCTACAATGAGCAGTTCTTC. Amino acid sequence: CSARVPGASYNEQFF.

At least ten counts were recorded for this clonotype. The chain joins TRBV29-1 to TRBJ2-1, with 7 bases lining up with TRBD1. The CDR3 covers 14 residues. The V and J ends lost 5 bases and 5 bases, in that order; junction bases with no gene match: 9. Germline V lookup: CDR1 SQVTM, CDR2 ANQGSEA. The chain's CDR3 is CSVRRQGRHNEQFF. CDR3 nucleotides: TGCAGCGTTCGGAGACAGGGTCGGCACAATGAGCAGTTCTTC.

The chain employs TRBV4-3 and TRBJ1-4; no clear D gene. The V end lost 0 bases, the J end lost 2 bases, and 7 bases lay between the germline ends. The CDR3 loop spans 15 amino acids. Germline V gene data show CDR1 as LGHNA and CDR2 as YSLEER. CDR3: CASSQDVATNEKLFF. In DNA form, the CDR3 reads TGCGCCAGCAGCCAAGATGTCGCGACTAATGAAAAACTGTTTTTT.

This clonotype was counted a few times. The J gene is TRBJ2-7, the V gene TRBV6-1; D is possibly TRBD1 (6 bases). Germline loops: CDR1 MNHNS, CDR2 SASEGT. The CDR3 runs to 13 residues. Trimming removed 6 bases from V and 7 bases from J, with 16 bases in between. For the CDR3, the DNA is TGTGCCAGCAGGTCTCAGGGGTTGAGGGAGCAGTACTTC. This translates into CASRSQGLREQYF.

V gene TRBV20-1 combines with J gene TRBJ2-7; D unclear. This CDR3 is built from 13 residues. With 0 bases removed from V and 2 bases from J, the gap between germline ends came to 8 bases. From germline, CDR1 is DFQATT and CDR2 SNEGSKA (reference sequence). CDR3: CSARDGPTYEQYF. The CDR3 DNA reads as TGCAGTGCTAGAGATGGCCCCACCTACGAGCAGTACTTC.

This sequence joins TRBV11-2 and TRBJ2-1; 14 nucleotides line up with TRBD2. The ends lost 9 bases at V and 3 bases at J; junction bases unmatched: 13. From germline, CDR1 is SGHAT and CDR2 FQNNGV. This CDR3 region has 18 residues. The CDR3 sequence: CASSGETSGGALYNEQFF. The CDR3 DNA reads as TGTGCCAGTAGCGGGGAGACTAGCGGGGGGGCGCTCTACAATGAGCAGTTCTTC.